The clone carrying this T cell receptor beta chain came up once. Its antigen is not identified. This CDR3 is built from 16 residues. The germline V gene has CDR1 LNHDA and CDR2 SQIVND (reference sequence). V trimming: 5 bases; J trimming: 5 bases; junction bases outside the gene matches: 11. Produced via immunoSEQ multiplex PCR; TCRdb's table is partial and in-frame only. The sample shows 45,000 to 55,000 clones, about 88% of them seen only once. These data come from a study of OX40 agonist ivuxolimab in advanced cancers. Looking at the study overall: Administration of intravenous ivuxolimab to patients occurred every 2 weeks at 0.01 to 10 mg/kg. Under the entry rules, prior anti-PD-1, anti-PD-L1 or anti-CTLA-4 therapy was allowed, and 40% had some.

Whole-study findings and limits: Averaged across samples, CD8+ T cells carried more expanded clones than CD4+ did.

The sequence derives from an adult with an advanced solid tumor such as melanoma, head and neck, liver or kidney cancer. The sequencing here drew on CD4+ or CD8+ T cells sorted from blood, taken in a trial of the OX40 agonist ivuxolimab. The chain combines TRBV19 with TRBJ2-3, with 9 bases aligning to TRBD2. This CDR3 reads CASSPRVAGEGDTQYF. CDR3 bases: TGTGCCAGTAGTCCGAGGGTAGCGGGAGAGGGAGATACGCAGTATTTT.